The clone carrying this T cell receptor beta chain was found many times. The antigen is not known. This CDR3 region has 17 residues. V lost 7 bases to trimming and J lost 6 bases, with 27 bases between them. The source of the sample is a study of T cells in Graves' hyperthyroidism and ophthalmopathy. Findings and limits, study-wide: Blood also held most thyroid clonotypes expanded beyond 0.001.

It was RNA transcripts that yielded the amplified TCR beta CDR3 regions. Researchers ran a first-round RT-PCR on the TCR CDR3 using the HTBI primer set. TCRdb processed the multiplex PCR reads anew with MiXCR; each CDR3 protein has one entry. The table lists some 500,000 distinct CDR3 sequences, about 15% of them singletons. This sequence joins TRBV12-3 or TRBV12-4 and TRBJ2-5, with TRBD1 as a possible D gene (7 bases). The clonotype was recovered from a woman aged 18-29 years with Graves' hyperthyroidism. The material sequenced was blood. CDR3 residues: CASIPSGGGAGVQTQYF. In DNA form, the CDR3 reads TGTGCCAGCATTCCGTCCGGAGGGGGCGCGGGTGTCCAGACCCAGTACTTC.